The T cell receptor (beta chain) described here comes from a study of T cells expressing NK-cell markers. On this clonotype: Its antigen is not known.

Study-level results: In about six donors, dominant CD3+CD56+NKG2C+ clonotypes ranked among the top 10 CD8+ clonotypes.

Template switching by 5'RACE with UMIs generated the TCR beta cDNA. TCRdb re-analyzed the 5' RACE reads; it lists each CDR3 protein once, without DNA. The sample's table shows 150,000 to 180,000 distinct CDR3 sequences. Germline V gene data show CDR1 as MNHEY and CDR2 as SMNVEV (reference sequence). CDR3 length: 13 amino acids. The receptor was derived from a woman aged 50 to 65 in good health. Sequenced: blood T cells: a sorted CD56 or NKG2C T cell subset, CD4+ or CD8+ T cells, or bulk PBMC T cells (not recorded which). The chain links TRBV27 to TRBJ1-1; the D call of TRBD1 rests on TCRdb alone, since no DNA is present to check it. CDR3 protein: CASSSTTGSGAFF.